Below are 32 T cell receptor beta chains sequenced from a single sample in a study of T cell repertoires in cytomegalovirus infection. Antigens of these TCRs are unknown. TCRdb processed the reads anew with MiXCR; each CDR3 protein has one entry. The sample lists some 500,000 distinct CDR3 sequences; more than 30% were seen once. The source was cultured PBMCs, collected from culture after CMV antigen stimulation. These receptors came from a human donor in good health (CMV status not recorded). Some clones in this sample may be carry-over from other donors' samples.

This clonotype occurred a few times. This chain joins TRBV7-2 and TRBJ2-1; 10 nucleotides match TRBD2. CDR3 size: 14 residues. V dropped 5 bases and J dropped 7; count of bases not matched to a gene: 5. Germline CDR1 SGHTA, CDR2 FQGNSA. For the CDR3, the DNA is TGTGCCAGCAGCCCCAGCGGGAGGGGTAATGAGCAGTTCTTC. This encodes CASSPSGRGNEQFF. Using reference TRBV7-2 and TRBJ2-1 for the parts outside the CDR3, the full variable domain is GAGVSQSPSNKVTEKGKDVELRCDPISGHTALYWYRQSLGQGLEFLIYFQGNSAPDKSGLPSDRFSAERTGGSVSTLTIQRTQQEDSAVYLCASSPSGRGNEQFFGPGTRLTVL.

The J gene is TRBJ2-5, the V gene TRBV7-7; D ambiguous. Germline CDR1 SSHAT, CDR2 FNYEAQ (reference sequence). The CDR3 totals 13 residues. V lost 4 bases and J lost 5, with 11 bases in between. This CDR3 reads CASSYTGSETQYF. The CDR3 bases are TGTGCCAGCAGCTACACCGGTTCGGAGACCCAGTACTTC.

This clonotype has just a few counts. V and J are TRBV27 and TRBJ1-6; D ambiguous. Trimming pared 3 bases from V and 7 bases from J, leaving 10 bases between. This CDR3 region has 14 residues. The germline V gene has CDR1 MNHEY and CDR2 SMNVEV (reference sequence). The CDR3 DNA is TGTGCCAGCAGTTTGTGGAGGGCCAATTCACCCCTCCACTTT. Its translation is CASSLWRANSPLHF.

This clonotype showed up just a few times. The V gene is TRBV25-1, the J gene TRBJ1-2; 9 bases match TRBD1. Germline V lookup: CDR1 MGHDK, CDR2 SYGVNS. This CDR3 spans 16 amino acids. V lost 3 bases to trimming and J lost 6 bases; unmatched junction nucleotides: 11. Here the CDR3 reads CASSETGTGHSHGYTF. In nucleotides, the CDR3 is TGTGCCAGCAGTGAGACCGGGACAGGGCATTCCCATGGCTACACCTTC.

This clonotype has a handful of counts. This rearrangement joins TRBV6-5 to TRBJ2-3; the D is unclear. CDR1 and CDR2 (germline): MNHEY, SVGAGI. V lost 4 bases, J lost 4 bases, and 15 bases lay in between. The CDR3 sequence is 15 residues long. The DNA of the CDR3 is TGTGCCAGCAGTTCCGTCCCCGGGTTTGCAGATACGCAGTATTTT. Protein: CASSSVPGFADTQYF.

This sequence joins TRBV6-1 and TRBJ1-2; the D is unclear. V lost 2 bases and J 1 base, leaving 11 bases between the germline ends. Germline lookup yields CDR1 MNHNS and CDR2 SASEGT. The CDR3 has 15 residues. The DNA for the CDR3 is TGTGCCAGCAGTGAATCGTCAGGTTATAACTATGGCTACACCTTC. Translation: CASSESSGYNYGYTF.

The V gene is TRBV20-1, the J gene TRBJ2-7; D unresolved. Trimming left V 0 bases short and J 4 bases short, with 4 bases between. CDR3 length: 11 residues. Germline-derived CDR1 and CDR2 are DFQATT and SNEGSKA (reference sequence). CDR3 amino acids: CSARDGYEQYV. In DNA form, the CDR3 reads TGCAGTGCTAGAGACGGGTACGAGCAGTACGTC.

This clonotype was seen only a few times. The chain employs TRBV6-6 and TRBJ2-7; TRBD2 matches 10 bases. Germline CDR1 is MNHNY and CDR2 is SVGAGI (reference sequence). The CDR3 totals 14 residues. The V segment lost 10 bases and the J segment 4 bases; nucleotides outside the gene matches: 10. The DNA for the CDR3 is TGTGCCACCCTACCTAGCGGGAGTACGTACGAGCAGTACTTC. It codes for CATLPSGSTYEQYF.

The table lists this clonotype with many counts. V usage is TRBV7-8 and J usage is TRBJ1-2; D is ambiguous. The CDR3 runs to 17 residues. Germline-derived CDR1 and CDR2 are SGHVS and FQNEAQ. Trimming removed 1 base from V and 4 bases from J, with 19 bases in between. The CDR3 DNA sequence: TGTGCCAGCAGCTTAGATGACCGGGCTGGGGTAATCTATGGCTACACCTTC. This sequence encodes CASSLDDRAGVIYGYTF.

The chain links TRBV7-2 to TRBJ1-5; D gene unclear. Germline-derived CDR1 and CDR2 are SGHTA and FQGNSA. The V end lost 5 bases, the J end lost 0 bases, and 11 bases lay between the germline ends. The CDR3 totals 15 residues. The CDR3 sequence: CASSLSAGSNQPQHF. The CDR3 DNA follows: TGTGCCAGCAGCCTTTCCGCGGGTAGCAATCAGCCCCAGCATTTT.

V is TRBV19 and J is TRBJ2-1; 10 bases match TRBD2. The CDR3 spans 14 residues. Germline CDR1 LNHDA, CDR2 SQIVND (reference sequence). Losses at the gene ends were 3 bases for V and 5 bases for J; bases not matched to a gene: 1. The CDR3 bases are TGTGCCAGTAGTATGCTAGCGGGGGACAATGAGCAGTTCTTC. It encodes CASSMLAGDNEQFF.

This clonotype was seen only once. CDR3 in amino acids: CASTLGQGGGYTF. In nucleotides, the CDR3 is TGTGCCAGCACCCTGGGACAGGGTGGTGGCTACACCTTC. The chain carries TRBV28 and TRBJ1-2; 9 nucleotides agree with TRBD1. Germline assignment: CDR1 MDHEN and CDR2 SYDVKM. The trim removed 7 bases at V and 7 bases at J, leaving 7 bases unmatched. CDR3 length equals 13 residues.

This clonotype was detected a few times. V gene TRBV7-2 combines with J gene TRBJ2-2; 13 positions match TRBD2. Germline values: CDR1 SGHTA, CDR2 FQGNSA. V was clipped by 6 bases and J by 2 bases; unmatched bases: 18. There are 21 residues in the CDR3. As DNA, the CDR3 is TGTGCCAGCAGGACAACCGGGACTAGCGGGATCGTAAGGGGTAACACCGGGGAGCTGTTTTTT. As protein: CASRTTGTSGIVRGNTGELFF.

The CDR3: CASSQGPTSSYNEQFF. As DNA, the CDR3 is TGTGCCAGCAGCCAAGGGCCGACCAGCTCCTACAATGAGCAGTTCTTC. The genes are TRBV4-2 and TRBJ2-1; D is ambiguous. The CDR3 totals 16 residues. Germline V lookup: CDR1 LGHNA, CDR2 YNFKEQ. V was trimmed by 1 base and J by 0 bases, leaving 10 bases between them.

This clonotype was found a few times. The chain employs TRBV6-4 and TRBJ2-3; perhaps TRBD2 as D (6 bases). The ends were cut back, 6 bases at V and 5 bases at J, with 21 bases in the middle. Germline CDR1 is MRHNA and CDR2 is SNTAGT. The CDR3 runs to 16 residues. This chain's CDR3 is CASSGDSGSSVDTQYF. The CDR3 nucleotides read TGTGCCAGCAGCGGAGATAGCGGATCCTCGGTAGATACGCAGTATTTT.

The rearrangement joins TRBV19 to TRBJ2-5, with 7 positions matching TRBD2. The germline CDR1 and CDR2 sequences are LNHDA and SQIVND (reference sequence). Trimming removed 7 bases from V and 5 bases from J; junction bases left unmatched: 7. The CDR3 totals 13 residues. CDR3 DNA sequence: TGTGCCAGTATGGGGGGGGTTTCGGAGACCCAGTACTTC. Translated: CASMGGVSETQYF.

The V call is TRBV29-1, the J call TRBJ2-5; a possible D gene is TRBD2 (5 bases). This CDR3 has 15 residues. The V and J ends lost 7 bases and 3 bases respectively, with 21 bases between them. Germline assignment: CDR1 SQVTM and CDR2 ANQGSEA. The CDR3 loop reads CSAAGGQWPEETQYF. DNA of the CDR3: TGCAGCGCTGCAGGAGGCCAGTGGCCTGAAGAGACCCAGTACTTC. Using reference TRBV29-1 and TRBJ2-5 for the parts outside the CDR3, the full variable domain is SAVISQKPSRDICQRGTSLTIQCQVDSQVTMMFWYRQQPGQSLTLIATANQGSEATYESGFVIDKFPISRPNLTFSTLTVSNMSPEDSSIYLCSAAGGQWPEETQYFGPGTRLLVL.

This clonotype was picked up a small number of times. The chain couples TRBV7-9 to TRBJ1-1, with 9 nucleotides matching TRBD1. V shed 1 base, J shed 6 bases, and the junction held 9 bases outside the gene matches. Germline V CDR1 and CDR2: SEHNR, FQNEAQ (reference sequence). CDR3 length: 16 residues. The CDR3 loop reads CASSLVGTGNIAEAFF. CDR3 in DNA: TGTGCCAGCAGCTTAGTTGGGACAGGGAATATCGCTGAAGCTTTCTTT.

In its sample, this clonotype was seen a few times. The chain employs TRBV13 and TRBJ2-2; TRBD2 agrees at 8 bases. Germline V lookup: CDR1 PRHDT, CDR2 FYEKMQ (reference sequence). Germline trimming cut 1 base from V and 2 bases from J; bases unmatched to any gene: 6. This CDR3 region has 17 residues. DNA of the CDR3: TGTGCCAGCAGCTTAGCCGCTAGCGGGCGCAACACCGGGGAGCTGTTTTTT. Encoded protein: CASSLAASGRNTGELFF.

The V gene is TRBV9, the J gene TRBJ1-2, with D possibly matching TRBD1 (5 bases). CDR1 is SGDLS, CDR2 YYNGEE, per germline. The CDR3 consists of 13 residues. V was trimmed by 2 bases and J by 5 bases, leaving 10 bases between them. The CDR3 DNA is TGTGCCAGCAGCGTCGGGGGAACTTATGGCTACACCTTC. It specifies CASSVGGTYGYTF.

In its sample, this clonotype was seen a few times. The J gene is TRBJ2-7, the V gene TRBV3-1; D remains unclear. Trimming stripped 2 bases from V and 2 bases from J, with 16 bases between. Germline V gene sequence: CDR1 LGHDT, CDR2 YNNKEL (reference sequence). The length of the CDR3 is 16 residues. Here the CDR3 DNA reads TGTGCCAGCAGCCAAAGTCCCCAGCTGCTGGCCTACGAGCAGTACTTC. Protein sequence: CASSQSPQLLAYEQYF.

This sequence joins TRBV6-1 and TRBJ2-7; TRBD2 matches 8 bases. This CDR3 contains 13 residues. Germline V gives CDR1 MNHNS, CDR2 SASEGT. Trimming removed 5 bases from V and 3 bases from J; junction bases left unmatched: 3. The CDR3 sequence is CASSSTSGYEQYV. CDR3 in DNA: TGTGCCAGCAGTTCAACTAGCGGCTACGAGCAGTACGTC.

This clonotype was seen a few times. The CDR3, as DNA: TGTGCCAGCAGTTTAGGGACCATGTCCGGAGGGGAGCTGTTTTTT. It yields the protein CASSLGTMSGGELFF. The chain uses TRBV28 and TRBJ2-2; the D gene could be TRBD1 or TRBD2 (5 bases each). The CDR3 runs to 15 residues. Trimming cost V 2 bases and J 8 bases, with 15 bases left between them. Germline lookup yields CDR1 MDHEN and CDR2 SYDVKM.

This rearrangement joins TRBV27 to TRBJ2-7; D not resolved. The CDR3 length is 13 residues. V was clipped by 0 bases and J by 3 bases, with 6 bases between them. Per the germline V gene, CDR1 is MNHEY and CDR2 is SMNVEV (reference sequence). This CDR3 is CASSLSPNYEQYF. DNA of the CDR3: TGTGCCAGCAGTTTATCTCCCAACTACGAGCAGTACTTC.

In DNA, the CDR3 is TGTGCCAGCAGTACCACGGGGGCCGAGGAAAAACTGTTTTTT. Protein: CASSTTGAEEKLFF. V gene TRBV12-3 or TRBV12-4 combines with J gene TRBJ1-4; D may be TRBD1 (6 bases). V was pared by 5 bases and J by 8 bases, with 15 bases between. The CDR3 contains 14 residues.

V and J are TRBV4-1 and TRBJ1-2; tentative D call: TRBD1 (6 bases). In germline, CDR1 is MGHRA, CDR2 YSYEKL. The CDR3 has 16 amino acids. With 0 bases removed from V and 0 bases from J, the gap between germline ends came to 11 bases. CDR3 loop: CASSQDRGQPNYGYTF. The DNA for the CDR3 is TGCGCCAGCAGCCAAGATCGTGGACAGCCTAACTATGGCTACACCTTC.

The chain joins TRBV5-1 to TRBJ2-3, with 10 bases matching TRBD2. Germline V gives CDR1 SGHRS, CDR2 YFSETQ. This CDR3 comprises 15 residues. With 4 bases clipped from V and 1 base from J, the junction kept 3 bases outside the gene matches. CDR3 region: CASSGGTSGTDTQYF. CDR3 in DNA: TGCGCCAGCAGCGGAGGGACTAGCGGCACAGATACGCAGTATTTT.

The chain links TRBV23-1 to TRBJ2-3; tentative D call: TRBD1 (6 bases). TRBV23-1 is flagged as an ORF with uncertain function. CDR3 length: 16 residues. Trimming took 4 bases from V and 2 from J, leaving 16 bases between them. CDR3 in amino acids: CASSLVARGNTDTQYF. The CDR3 coding sequence is TGCGCCAGCAGTCTCGTAGCCAGGGGAAACACAGATACGCAGTATTTT.

There are many counts of this clonotype. The chain links TRBV7-2 to TRBJ1-2; 9 bases line up with TRBD1. V shed 5 bases and J 6 bases; nucleotides not matched to a gene: 7. This CDR3 has 14 amino acids. Germline values: CDR1 SGHTA, CDR2 FQGNSA. The CDR3, as DNA: TGTGCCAGCAGCAATCAACAGGGGGCGGATGGCTACACCTTC. This translates into CASSNQQGADGYTF.

Ten or more counts support this clonotype. The chain couples TRBV7-2 to TRBJ2-5; D is perhaps TRBD1 (5 bases). The CDR3 loop spans 15 amino acids. V lost 0 bases and J 3 bases, leaving 11 bases between the germline ends. Germline CDR1 and CDR2: SGHTA and FQGNSA. DNA for the CDR3: TGTGCCAGCAGCTTAGCGGGCAGGGTAGAAGAGACCCAGTACTTC. It yields the protein CASSLAGRVEETQYF.

The V and J genes are TRBV19 and TRBJ1-1, with TRBD1 identical over 7 bases. The trim removed 1 base at V and 0 bases at J, leaving 2 bases unmatched. The CDR3 totals 15 residues. Germline CDR1 and CDR2: LNHDA and SQIVND (reference sequence). CDR3 DNA sequence: TGTGCCAGTAGTATAGCGGGACAGATGAACACTGAAGCTTTCTTT. Its translation: CASSIAGQMNTEAFF.

The V call is TRBV29-1, the J call TRBJ2-1; D perhaps matches TRBD2 (5 bases). Germline CDR1 and CDR2: SQVTM and ANQGSEA. V was shortened by 7 bases and J by 4 bases, with 14 bases between the two germline ends. This CDR3 comprises 13 residues. CDR3 sequence: CSARTALYNEQFF. The DNA for the CDR3 is TGCAGCGCACGGACTGCCTTATACAATGAGCAGTTCTTC.